The 9 T cell receptor beta chains below were found in one sample sequenced in a study of memory CD4+ T cells and cytomegalovirus serostatus. Data came from immunoSEQ multiplex PCR; TCRdb stores just in-frame clones and leaves some out. The data hold approximately 40,000 clones, with 78% observed a single time. Single viable CD3+CD4+CD8-CD45RO+ cells were sorted as the memory CD4+ T cells. Sequenced input: memory CD4+ T cells from blood. These receptors originate from an adult in good health and CMV-seronegative.

This chain joins TRBV5-1 and TRBJ1-4, with TRBD1 as a possible D gene (5 bases). CDR3 length equals 15 residues. CDR1 is SGHRS, CDR2 YFSETQ, per germline. V dropped 2 bases and J dropped 5 bases, with 13 bases sitting between them. The CDR3 DNA reads as TGCGCCAGCAGCTTAGGAGACAAGGGGAATGAAAAACTGTTTTTT. This sequence encodes CASSLGDKGNEKLFF.

The chain's CDR3 is CASSQGRDRNQPQHF. CDR3 nucleotide sequence: TGTGCCAGCAGCCAAGGCCGGGACAGAAATCAGCCCCAGCATTTT. This chain links TRBV4-2 with TRBJ1-5, with 7 bases fitting TRBD1. CDR1 and CDR2 from the germline V gene are LGHNA and YNFKEQ. The CDR3 contains 15 residues. V shed 1 base and J 4 bases; nucleotides not matched to a gene: 4.

The chain has TRBV5-4 and TRBJ2-1; D unresolved. The CDR3 contains 16 residues. V lost 4 bases and J 0 bases, leaving 14 bases between the germline ends. The germline gives CDR1 SGHNT, CDR2 YYREEE (reference sequence). The CDR3 region is CASSPPPPSSYNEQFF. The DNA for the CDR3 is TGTGCCAGCAGCCCACCGCCCCCGAGCTCCTACAATGAGCAGTTCTTC.

The CDR3 bases are TGTGCCAGCAGCTTAAGACCAGGGCAGACTGAAGCTTTCTTT. Translated: CASSLRPGQTEAFF. This chain connects TRBV7-2 to TRBJ1-1; a weak D match, TRBD1 (5 bases). This CDR3 region has 14 residues. With 2 bases removed from V and 5 bases from J, the gap between germline ends came to 12 bases. Germline V gives CDR1 SGHTA, CDR2 FQGNSA.

The chain has TRBV5-1 and TRBJ2-2, with D tentatively TRBD2 (6 bases). This CDR3 has 12 amino acids. Trimming stripped 7 bases from V and 6 bases from J, with 10 bases between. Germline V gene data show CDR1 as SGHRS and CDR2 as YFSETQ. CDR3 sequence: CASRREAGELFF. CDR3 DNA sequence: TGCGCCAGCCGGAGGGAAGCCGGGGAGCTGTTTTTT.

The chain has TRBV5-6 and TRBJ2-5; 14 bases fit TRBD2. The CDR3 contains 16 residues. Germline CDR1 SGHDT, CDR2 YYEEEE. The trim removed 3 bases at V and 5 bases at J, leaving 6 bases unmatched. The CDR3 sequence: CASSYTGTSGGETQYF. For the CDR3, the DNA is TGTGCCAGCAGCTACACCGGGACTAGCGGGGGTGAGACCCAGTACTTC.

This rearrangement joins TRBV5-1 to TRBJ2-2; the D gene is possibly TRBD1 (5 bases). The CDR3 loop spans 14 amino acids. Germline CDR1 SGHRS, CDR2 YFSETQ. V lost 3 bases and J 1 base, leaving 7 bases between the germline ends. CDR3 in DNA: TGCGCCAGCAGCTCAGGACAGAACACCGGGGAGCTGTTTTTT. The encoded protein is CASSSGQNTGELFF.

V usage is TRBV10-3 and J usage is TRBJ2-1; a possible D gene is TRBD2 (7 bases). The CDR3 is 16 amino acids. V dropped 3 bases and J dropped 4 bases, with 16 bases sitting between them. Looked up from germline, CDR1 is ENHRY and CDR2 is SYGVKD. The CDR3 reads CAISDVPGGRYNEQFF. DNA of the CDR3: TGTGCCATCAGTGACGTACCGGGGGGCCGGTACAATGAGCAGTTCTTC.

The chain recombines TRBV4-2 with TRBJ2-4, with D perhaps matching TRBD1 (5 bases). Germline V gene lookup returns CDR1 LGHNA and CDR2 YNFKEQ. Trimming removed 2 bases at V and 8 bases at J, with 16 bases between. The length of the CDR3 is 15 residues. As DNA, the CDR3 is TGTGCCAGCAGCCAAAACCAGGGTGGTGGAGACATTCAGTACTTC. Amino acid sequence: CASSQNQGGGDIQYF.